The 18 T cell receptor beta chains below all came from one sample that was sequenced in a study of cytomegalovirus exposure and HLA in healthy donors. The table came from immunoSEQ multiplex PCR; TCRdb's copy has only in-frame clones and leaves some out. This table holds roughly 68,000 clones, around nine tenths found once. Input material: PBMCs. All receptors derive from a woman aged 18-30 years in good health and CMV-seronegative.

The chain recombines TRBV5-1 with TRBJ2-7; weak D call: TRBD1 (6 bases). This CDR3 spans 19 amino acids. The V end was cut by 6 bases, the J end by 7 bases, with 35 bases between. Looked up from germline, CDR1 is SGHRS and CDR2 is YFSETQ. In DNA, the CDR3 is TGCGCCAGCATGGTTCTGGGTCCGAATACAGGGACCGGGGTTAGGGAGCAGTACTTC. It is translated as CASMVLGPNTGTGVREQYF.

J is TRBJ2-3 and V is TRBV30; perhaps TRBD2 as D (6 bases). The CDR3 sequence is 15 residues long. V lost 4 bases and J lost 1, with 15 bases in between. From germline, CDR1 is GTSNPN and CDR2 SVGIG (reference sequence). The CDR3 here is CAWKARGLRTDTQYF. The CDR3 nucleotides read TGTGCCTGGAAGGCTAGGGGACTCCGCACAGATACGCAGTATTTT.

The V call is TRBV27, the J call TRBJ1-2; 9 nucleotides match TRBD1. Germline V gene sequence: CDR1 MNHEY, CDR2 SMNVEV (reference sequence). The CDR3 extends over 16 amino acids. V gave up 5 bases and J gave up 3 bases; unmatched junction bases: 10. The CDR3 DNA follows: TGTGCCAGCAGTATGGACAGGGGTGCCGAAGACTATGGCTACACCTTC. Translated: CASSMDRGAEDYGYTF.

V gene TRBV2 combines with J gene TRBJ2-1; tentatively, D is TRBD2 (6 bases). Germline V gives CDR1 SNHLY, CDR2 FYNNEI. The CDR3 is 13 amino acids. V lost 5 bases and J 6 bases, leaving 11 bases between the germline ends. CDR3 coding DNA: TGTGCCAGCAGTCCGGGACTCTCCAATGAGCAGTTCTTC. Translation: CASSPGLSNEQFF. The full variable domain, with the rest looked up from reference TRBV2 and TRBJ2-1, is EPEVTQTPSHQVTQMGQEVILRCVPISNHLYFYWYRQILGQKVEFLVSFYNNEISEKSEIFDDQFSVERPDGSNFTLKIRSTKLEDSAMYFCASSPGLSNEQFFGPGTRLTVL.

The V gene is TRBV7-9, the J gene TRBJ1-4; TRBD1 agrees at 9 bases. There are 14 residues in the CDR3. Trimming took 5 bases from V and 8 from J; bases not matched to a gene: 6. Germline V gene lookup returns CDR1 SEHNR and CDR2 FQNEAQ (reference sequence). The CDR3 DNA reads TGTGCCAGCAGCGTACAGGGGGCAAGGGAAAAACTGTTTTTT. Translating gives CASSVQGAREKLFF.

This clone was recorded once. The CDR3 region is CASSLGVAEGVNTEAFF. In DNA, the CDR3 is TGTGCCAGCAGCTTAGGGGTGGCCGAAGGAGTGAACACTGAAGCTTTCTTT. V gene TRBV7-6 combines with J gene TRBJ1-1; D gene unclear. The germline gives CDR1 SGHVS, CDR2 FNYEAQ. Trimming pared 1 base from V and 0 bases from J, leaving 15 bases between. CDR3 length equals 17 residues.

This rearrangement joins TRBV29-1 to TRBJ1-1; D possibly corresponds to TRBD1 (5 bases). Germline V gene lookup returns CDR1 SQVTM and CDR2 ANQGSEA. This CDR3 contains 15 residues. The germline V and J ends were trimmed by 2 bases and 1 base, with 14 bases remaining between them. This CDR3 is CSVEIGAGKNTEAFF. CDR3 sequence (DNA): TGCAGCGTTGAAATCGGAGCAGGGAAGAACACTGAAGCTTTCTTT.

The rearrangement joins TRBV7-3 to TRBJ1-2; possible D gene TRBD1, 5 bases. Germline values: CDR1 SGHTA, CDR2 FQGTGA. V lost 0 bases and J lost 4, with 9 bases in between. The CDR3 contains 14 residues. The CDR3 protein is CASSLTFGGYGYTF. The CDR3 DNA reads TGTGCCAGCAGCTTAACGTTCGGGGGCTATGGCTACACCTTC.

This clone was seen a single time. This rearrangement joins TRBV19 to TRBJ1-5; 11 bases line up with TRBD1. This CDR3 spans 18 amino acids. V dropped 5 bases and J dropped 2; count of bases not matched to a gene: 11. Germline loops: CDR1 LNHDA, CDR2 SQIVND (reference sequence). The CDR3, as DNA: TGTGCCAGTAGTTCTTCGGGACAGGGGGTGAGAGGCAATCAGCCCCAGCATTTT. This encodes CASSSSGQGVRGNQPQHF.

The chain joins TRBV18 to TRBJ2-3; 13 positions match TRBD2. Trimming took 3 bases from V and 8 from J; bases not matched to a gene: 20. Germline V gene lookup returns CDR1 KGHSH and CDR2 LQKENI. The CDR3 has 20 residues. CDR3 region: CASSPTSSGAGTSGKGTQYF. In DNA form, the CDR3 reads TGTGCCAGCTCACCTACCAGTTCCGGCGCGGGGACTAGCGGGAAGGGTACGCAGTATTTT.

The chain combines TRBV10-1 with TRBJ2-2; TRBD2 matches 14 bases. This CDR3 has 18 amino acids. Looked up from germline, CDR1 is WNHNN and CDR2 is SYGVQD (reference sequence). V lost 5 bases, J lost 7 bases, and 12 bases stayed unmatched. CDR3 loop: CASSRGLAGAGDNGELFF. For the CDR3, the DNA is TGCGCCAGCAGTCGGGGACTAGCGGGAGCAGGAGATAACGGGGAGCTGTTTTTT.

The chain carries TRBV7-8 and TRBJ2-7; 9 positions match TRBD1. The CDR3 is 16 residues long. CDR1 is SGHVS and CDR2 is FQNEAQ in the germline V gene. Trimming cost V 1 base and J 4 bases; bases outside gene matches: 8. CDR3 loop: CASSLDHGQGFYEQYF. For the CDR3, the DNA is TGTGCCAGCAGCTTAGATCACGGACAGGGGTTTTACGAGCAGTACTTC.

The J gene is TRBJ1-1, the V gene TRBV7-3, with 8 bases identical to TRBD1. The CDR3 runs 12 residues. V shed 5 bases, J shed 8 bases, and the junction held 4 bases outside the gene matches. CDR1 is SGHTA, CDR2 FQGTGA, per germline. CDR3 sequence: CASSRQGLEAFF. For the CDR3, the DNA is TGTGCCAGCAGCCGACAGGGGCTCGAAGCTTTCTTT.

J is TRBJ2-2 and V is TRBV9; the D gene is possibly TRBD1 (5 bases). The CDR3 is made up of 16 amino acids. V dropped 0 bases and J dropped 1 base, with 10 bases sitting between them. Germline assignment: CDR1 SGDLS and CDR2 YYNGEE. In DNA, the CDR3 is TGTGCCAGCAGCGTAGAATGGGGCCTGAACACCGGGGAGCTGTTTTTT. Encoded protein: CASSVEWGLNTGELFF.

This clone was observed a single time. This chain connects TRBV28 to TRBJ1-2; TRBD1 aligns across 8 bases. Germline values: CDR1 MDHEN, CDR2 SYDVKM. V dropped 8 bases and J dropped 7; count of bases not matched to a gene: 9. The CDR3 covers 13 residues. In DNA, the CDR3 is TGTGCCAGCCAACAGGGGGTTTCGTTTGGCTACACCTTC. Translation gives CASQQGVSFGYTF.

J is TRBJ1-5 and V is TRBV9; a possible D gene is TRBD1 (5 bases). The V gene lost 0 bases and the J gene lost 6 bases, with 10 bases spanning the gap. The CDR3 is made up of 14 amino acids. Germline CDR1 and CDR2: SGDLS and YYNGEE. The chain's CDR3 is CASSVGEGVQPQHF. CDR3 bases: TGTGCCAGCAGCGTAGGGGAAGGGGTTCAGCCCCAGCATTTT.

The chain uses TRBV19 and TRBJ2-3, with a weak D call TRBD2 (6 bases). The ends were cut back, 6 bases at V and 0 bases at J, with 13 bases in the middle. Germline V lookup: CDR1 LNHDA, CDR2 SQIVND (reference sequence). This CDR3 contains 15 residues. In DNA, the CDR3 is TGTGCCAGTAGCCAGGATGGGGGGAGCACAGATACGCAGTATTTT. It codes for CASSQDGGSTDTQYF.

The rearrangement links TRBV7-8 to TRBJ2-1, with D tentatively TRBD1 (6 bases). The V end was cut by 6 bases, the J end by 6 bases, with 15 bases between. CDR1 is SGHVS and CDR2 is FQNEAQ in the germline V gene. The CDR3 extends over 14 amino acids. CDR3 in amino acids: CASRLMDRSNEQFF. The DNA for the CDR3 is TGTGCCAGCAGGTTAATGGACAGAAGCAATGAGCAGTTCTTC.